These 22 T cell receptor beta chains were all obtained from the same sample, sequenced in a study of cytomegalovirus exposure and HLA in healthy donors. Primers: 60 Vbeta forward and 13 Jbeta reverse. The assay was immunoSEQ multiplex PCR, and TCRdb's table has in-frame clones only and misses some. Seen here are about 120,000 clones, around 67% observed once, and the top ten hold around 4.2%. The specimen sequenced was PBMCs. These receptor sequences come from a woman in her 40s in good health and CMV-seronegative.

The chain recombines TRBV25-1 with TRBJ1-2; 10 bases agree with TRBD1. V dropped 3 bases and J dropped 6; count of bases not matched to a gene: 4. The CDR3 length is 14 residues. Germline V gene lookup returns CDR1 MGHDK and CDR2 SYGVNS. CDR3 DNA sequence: TGTGCCAGCAGTGAGACAGGGGGCAAGGATGGCTACACCTTC. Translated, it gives CASSETGGKDGYTF.

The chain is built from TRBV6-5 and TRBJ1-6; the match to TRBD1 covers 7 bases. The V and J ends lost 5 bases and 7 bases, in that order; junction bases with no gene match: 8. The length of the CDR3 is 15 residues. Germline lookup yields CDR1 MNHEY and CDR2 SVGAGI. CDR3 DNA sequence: TGTGCCAGCAGTGGTGTTGGACAGGCAAATTCACCCCTCCACTTT. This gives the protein CASSGVGQANSPLHF.

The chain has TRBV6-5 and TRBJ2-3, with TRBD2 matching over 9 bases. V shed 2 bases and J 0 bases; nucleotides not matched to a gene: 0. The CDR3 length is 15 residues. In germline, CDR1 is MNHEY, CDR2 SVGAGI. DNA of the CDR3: TGTGCCAGCAGTTACGGACTAGCGAGCACAGATACGCAGTATTTT. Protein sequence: CASSYGLASTDTQYF.

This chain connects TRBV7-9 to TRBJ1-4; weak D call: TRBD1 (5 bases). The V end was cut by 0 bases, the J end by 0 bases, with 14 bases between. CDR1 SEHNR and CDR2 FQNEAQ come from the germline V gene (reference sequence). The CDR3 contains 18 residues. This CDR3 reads CASSLARGFGSTNEKLFF. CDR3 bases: TGTGCCAGCAGCTTAGCGCGGGGGTTCGGGTCAACTAATGAAAAACTGTTTTTT. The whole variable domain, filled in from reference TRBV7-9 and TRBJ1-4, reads DTGVSQNPRHKITKRGQNVTFRCDPISEHNRLYWYRQTLGQGPEFLTYFQNEAQLEKSRLLSDRFSAERPKGSFSTLEIQRTEQGDSAMYLCASSLARGFGSTNEKLFFGSGTQLSVL.

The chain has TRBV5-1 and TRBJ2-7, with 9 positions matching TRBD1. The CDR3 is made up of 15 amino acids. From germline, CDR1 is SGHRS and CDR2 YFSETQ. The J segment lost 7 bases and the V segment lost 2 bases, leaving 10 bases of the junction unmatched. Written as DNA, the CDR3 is TGCGCCAGCAGCTTAGGGACAGGGTTAAGTTGGGAGCAGTACTTC. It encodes CASSLGTGLSWEQYF.

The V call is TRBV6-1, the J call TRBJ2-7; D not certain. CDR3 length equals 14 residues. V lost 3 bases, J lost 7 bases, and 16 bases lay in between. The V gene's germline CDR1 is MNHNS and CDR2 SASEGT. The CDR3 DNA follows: TGTGCCAGCAGTGACCGAGGTCGTTTTCTGGAGCAGTACTTC. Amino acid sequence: CASSDRGRFLEQYF.

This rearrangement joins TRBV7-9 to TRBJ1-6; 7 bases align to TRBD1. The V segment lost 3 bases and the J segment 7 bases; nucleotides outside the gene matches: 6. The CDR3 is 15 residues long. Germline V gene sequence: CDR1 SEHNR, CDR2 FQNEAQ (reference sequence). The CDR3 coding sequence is TGTGCCAGCAGCTTGAACAGGGGTACGAATTCACCCCTCCACTTT. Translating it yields CASSLNRGTNSPLHF.

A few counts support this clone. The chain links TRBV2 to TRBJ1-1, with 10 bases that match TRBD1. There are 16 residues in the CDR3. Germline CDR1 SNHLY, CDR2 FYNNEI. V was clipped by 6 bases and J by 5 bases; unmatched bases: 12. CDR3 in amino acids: CASRKIGQGVGTEAFF. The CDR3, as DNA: TGTGCCAGCAGAAAAATTGGACAGGGGGTCGGTACTGAAGCTTTCTTT.

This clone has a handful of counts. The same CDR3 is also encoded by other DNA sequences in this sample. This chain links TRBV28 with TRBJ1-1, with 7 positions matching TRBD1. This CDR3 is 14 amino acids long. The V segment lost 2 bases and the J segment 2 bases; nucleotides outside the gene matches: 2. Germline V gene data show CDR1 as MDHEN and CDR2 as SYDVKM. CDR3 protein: CASSLGTVNTEAFF. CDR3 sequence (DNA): TGTGCCAGCAGTTTAGGGACAGTTAACACTGAAGCTTTCTTT.

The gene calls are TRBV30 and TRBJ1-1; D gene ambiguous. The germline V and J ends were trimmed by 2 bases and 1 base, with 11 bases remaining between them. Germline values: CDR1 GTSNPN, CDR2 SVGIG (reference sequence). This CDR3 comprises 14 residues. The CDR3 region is CAWSRRTENTEAFF. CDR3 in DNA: TGTGCCTGGAGTCGGAGGACTGAGAACACTGAAGCTTTCTTT.

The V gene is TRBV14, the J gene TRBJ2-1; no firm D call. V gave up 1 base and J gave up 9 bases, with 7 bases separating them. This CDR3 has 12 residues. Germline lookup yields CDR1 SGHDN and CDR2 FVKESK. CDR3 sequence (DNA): TGTGCCAGCAGCCAAGGTGTCCGTGAGCAGTTCTTC. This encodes CASSQGVREQFF.

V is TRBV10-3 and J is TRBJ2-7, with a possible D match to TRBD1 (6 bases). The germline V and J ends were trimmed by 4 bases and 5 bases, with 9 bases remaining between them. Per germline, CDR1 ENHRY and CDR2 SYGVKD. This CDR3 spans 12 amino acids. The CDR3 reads CAISGDINEQYF. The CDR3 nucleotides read TGTGCCATCAGTGGGGACATCAACGAGCAGTACTTC.

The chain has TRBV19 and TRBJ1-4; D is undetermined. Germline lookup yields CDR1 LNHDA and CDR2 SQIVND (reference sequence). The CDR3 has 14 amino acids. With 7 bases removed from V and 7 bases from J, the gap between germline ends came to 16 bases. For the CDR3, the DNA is TGTGCCAGTAACCCGGGAGCATCCAGTGAAAAACTGTTTTTT. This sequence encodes CASNPGASSEKLFF.

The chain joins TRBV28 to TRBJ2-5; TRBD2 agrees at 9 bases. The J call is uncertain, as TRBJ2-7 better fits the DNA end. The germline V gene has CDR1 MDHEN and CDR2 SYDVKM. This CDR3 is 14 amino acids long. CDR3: CASRPGLAAYEQYF. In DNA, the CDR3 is TGTGCCAGCAGGCCGGGACTAGCAGCCTACGAGCAGTACTTC.

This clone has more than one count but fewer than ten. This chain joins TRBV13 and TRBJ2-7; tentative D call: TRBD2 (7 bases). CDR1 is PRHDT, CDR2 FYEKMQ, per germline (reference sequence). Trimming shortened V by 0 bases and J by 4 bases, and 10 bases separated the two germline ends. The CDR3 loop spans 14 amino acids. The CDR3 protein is CASSLGQGGYEQYF. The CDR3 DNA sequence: TGTGCCAGCAGCTTAGGACAGGGAGGGTACGAGCAGTACTTC.

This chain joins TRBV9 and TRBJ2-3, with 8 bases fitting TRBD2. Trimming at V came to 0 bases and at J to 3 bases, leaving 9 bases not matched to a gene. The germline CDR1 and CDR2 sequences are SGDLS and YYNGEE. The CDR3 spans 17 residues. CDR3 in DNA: TGTGCCAGCAGCGTAGGAGCAAGCGGGAGAGGTACAGATACGCAGTATTTT. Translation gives CASSVGASGRGTDTQYF.

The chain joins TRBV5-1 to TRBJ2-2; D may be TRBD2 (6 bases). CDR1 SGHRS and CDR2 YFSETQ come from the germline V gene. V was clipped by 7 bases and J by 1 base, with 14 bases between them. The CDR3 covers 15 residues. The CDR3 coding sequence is TGCGCCAGCGAGGACCCTAGCGTGAACACCGGGGAGCTGTTTTTT. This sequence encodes CASEDPSVNTGELFF. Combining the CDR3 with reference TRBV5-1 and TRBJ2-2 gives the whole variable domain KAGVTQTPRYLIKTRGQQVTLSCSPISGHRSVSWYQQTPGQGLQFLFEYFSETQRNKGNFPGRFSGRQFSNSRSEMNVSTLELGDSALYLCASEDPSVNTGELFFGEGSRLTVL.

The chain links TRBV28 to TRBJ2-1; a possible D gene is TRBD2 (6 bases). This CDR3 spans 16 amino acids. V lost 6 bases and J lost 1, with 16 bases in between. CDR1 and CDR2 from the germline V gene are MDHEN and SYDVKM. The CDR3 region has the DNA TGTGCCAGCAGATCGTGGGGGACTCGGTCCTACAATGAGCAGTTCTTC. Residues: CASRSWGTRSYNEQFF.

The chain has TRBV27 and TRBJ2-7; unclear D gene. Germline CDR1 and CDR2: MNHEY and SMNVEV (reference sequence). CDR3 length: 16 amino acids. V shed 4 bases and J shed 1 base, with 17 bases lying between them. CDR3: CASSYSNPPSSYEQYF. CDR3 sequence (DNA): TGTGCCAGCAGTTACTCGAACCCCCCTTCGTCCTACGAGCAGTACTTC.

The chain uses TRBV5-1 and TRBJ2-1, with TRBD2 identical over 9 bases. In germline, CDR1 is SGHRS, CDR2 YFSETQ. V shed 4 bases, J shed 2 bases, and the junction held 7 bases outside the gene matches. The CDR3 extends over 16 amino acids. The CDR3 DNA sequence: TGCGCCAGCAGCGAAAGGCGGGGGGGCCCCTACAATGAGCAGTTCTTC. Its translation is CASSERRGGPYNEQFF. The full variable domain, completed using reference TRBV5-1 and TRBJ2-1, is KAGVTQTPRYLIKTRGQQVTLSCSPISGHRSVSWYQQTPGQGLQFLFEYFSETQRNKGNFPGRFSGRQFSNSRSEMNVSTLELGDSALYLCASSERRGGPYNEQFFGPGTRLTVL.

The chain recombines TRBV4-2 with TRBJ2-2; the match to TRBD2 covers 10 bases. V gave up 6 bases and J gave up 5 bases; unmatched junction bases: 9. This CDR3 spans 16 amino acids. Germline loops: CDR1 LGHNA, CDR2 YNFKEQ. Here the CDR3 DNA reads TGTGCCAGCAGAAAAGGGCTAGCGGGAGTTACCGGGGAGCTGTTTTTT. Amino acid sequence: CASRKGLAGVTGELFF.

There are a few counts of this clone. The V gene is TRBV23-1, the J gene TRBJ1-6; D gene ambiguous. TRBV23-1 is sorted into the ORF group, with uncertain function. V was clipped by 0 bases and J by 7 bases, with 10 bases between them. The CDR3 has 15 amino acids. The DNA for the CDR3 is TGCGCCAGCAGTCAATCGTACTCTAGGAATTCACCCCTCCACTTT. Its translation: CASSQSYSRNSPLHF.